The entry below gives a single TCR beta chain sequence along with its context. Its matching antigen is unknown. Pooling covered second doses at about 4 or about 12 weeks. Some clones are missing from TCRdb's copy, which holds only in-frame ones; the method was immunoSEQ multiplex PCR. The sample contains around 130,000 clones, approximately 86% of which appear only once. This entry belongs to a study of T cell responses to AZD1222 COVID-19 vaccine. General observations from the study: Just 5 to 7 AZD1222 recipients tested seropositive at baseline. Two doses of AZD1222 preceded a rise in Spike-specific TCR breadth and depth. Within unmutated variant regions lay the reported targets of nearly half of spike-specific TCRs.

This clonotype originated in an adult who received the AZD1222 COVID-19 vaccine. Here the sequenced sample was peripheral blood, taken 28 days after the second AZD1222 dose.

The chain's CDR3 is CASSYPGTLYSNQPQHF. CDR3 coding DNA: TGTGCCAGCAGTTACCCTGGGACACTTTATAGCAATCAGCCCCAGCATTTT. The rearrangement uses TRBV6-2 or TRBV6-3 and TRBJ1-5; D may be TRBD1 (6 bases). The ends were cut back, 2 bases at V and 0 bases at J, with 14 bases in the middle. Germline V gene data show CDR1 as MNHEY and CDR2 as SVGEGT. This CDR3 is built from 17 residues.